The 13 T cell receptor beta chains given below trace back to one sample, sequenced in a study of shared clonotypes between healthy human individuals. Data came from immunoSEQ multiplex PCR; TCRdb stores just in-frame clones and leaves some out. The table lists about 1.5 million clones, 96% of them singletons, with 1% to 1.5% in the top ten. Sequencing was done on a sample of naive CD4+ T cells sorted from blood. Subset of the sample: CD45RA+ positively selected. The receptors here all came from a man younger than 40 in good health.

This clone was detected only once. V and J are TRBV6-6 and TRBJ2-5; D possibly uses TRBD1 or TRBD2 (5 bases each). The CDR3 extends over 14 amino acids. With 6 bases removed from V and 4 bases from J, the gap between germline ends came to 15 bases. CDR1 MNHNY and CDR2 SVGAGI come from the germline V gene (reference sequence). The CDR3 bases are TGTGCCAGCAGACTAGACGGAACAGGAGAGACCCAGTACTTC. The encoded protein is CASRLDGTGETQYF.

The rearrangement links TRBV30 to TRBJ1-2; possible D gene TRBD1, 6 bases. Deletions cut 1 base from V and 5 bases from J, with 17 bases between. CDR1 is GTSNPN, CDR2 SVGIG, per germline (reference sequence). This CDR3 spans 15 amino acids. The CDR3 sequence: CAWSGGHPTVYGYTF. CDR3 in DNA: TGTGCCTGGAGTGGGGGACACCCGACGGTTTATGGCTACACCTTC.

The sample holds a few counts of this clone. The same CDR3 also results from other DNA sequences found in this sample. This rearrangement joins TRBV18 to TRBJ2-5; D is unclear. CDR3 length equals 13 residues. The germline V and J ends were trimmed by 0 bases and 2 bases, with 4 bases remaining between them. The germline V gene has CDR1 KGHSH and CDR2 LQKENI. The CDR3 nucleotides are TGTGCCAGCTCACCACCGGTACAAGAGACCCAGTACTTC. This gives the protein CASSPPVQETQYF.

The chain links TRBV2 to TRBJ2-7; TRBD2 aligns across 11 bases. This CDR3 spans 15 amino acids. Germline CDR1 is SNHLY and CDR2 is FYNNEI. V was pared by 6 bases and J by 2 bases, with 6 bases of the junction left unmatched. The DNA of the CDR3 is TGTGCCAGCAGCAAACTAGCGGGGGAAACCTACGAGCAGTACTTC. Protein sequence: CASSKLAGETYEQYF.

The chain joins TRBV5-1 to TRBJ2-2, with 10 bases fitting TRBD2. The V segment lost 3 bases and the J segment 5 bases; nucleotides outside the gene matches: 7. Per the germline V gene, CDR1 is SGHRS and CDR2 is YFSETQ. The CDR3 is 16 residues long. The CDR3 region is CASSSGLAAATGELFF. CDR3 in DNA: TGCGCCAGCAGCTCAGGACTAGCGGCCGCAACCGGGGAGCTGTTTTTT.

Here the CDR3 DNA reads TGTGCCAGCAGCCAACTATGGGGACAGCTGAACACTGAAGCTTTCTTT. It codes for CASSQLWGQLNTEAFF. The V call is TRBV14, the J call TRBJ1-1, with TRBD1 identical over 7 bases. The CDR3 is made up of 16 amino acids. The V segment lost 2 bases and the J segment 0 bases; nucleotides outside the gene matches: 6. Germline-derived CDR1 and CDR2 are SGHDN and FVKESK.

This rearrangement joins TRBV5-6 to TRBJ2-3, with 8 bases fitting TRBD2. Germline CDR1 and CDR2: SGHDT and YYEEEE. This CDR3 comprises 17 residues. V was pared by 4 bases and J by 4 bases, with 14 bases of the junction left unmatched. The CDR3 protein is CASSLTWESGSSDTQYF. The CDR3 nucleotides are TGTGCCAGCAGCCTCACGTGGGAGAGCGGGAGTTCAGATACGCAGTATTTT.

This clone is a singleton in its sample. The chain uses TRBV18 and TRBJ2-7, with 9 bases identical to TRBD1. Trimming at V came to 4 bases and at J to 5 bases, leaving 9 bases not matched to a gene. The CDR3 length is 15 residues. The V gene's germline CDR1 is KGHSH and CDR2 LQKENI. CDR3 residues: CASSLRDRVFNEQYF. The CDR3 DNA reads TGTGCCAGCTCACTCCGGGACAGGGTGTTCAACGAGCAGTACTTC.

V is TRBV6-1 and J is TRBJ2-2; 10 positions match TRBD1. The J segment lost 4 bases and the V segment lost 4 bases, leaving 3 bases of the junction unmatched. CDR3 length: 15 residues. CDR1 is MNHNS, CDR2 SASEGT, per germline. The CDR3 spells CASSVRDRGTGELFF. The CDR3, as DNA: TGTGCCAGCAGTGTGAGGGACAGGGGCACCGGGGAGCTGTTTTTT.

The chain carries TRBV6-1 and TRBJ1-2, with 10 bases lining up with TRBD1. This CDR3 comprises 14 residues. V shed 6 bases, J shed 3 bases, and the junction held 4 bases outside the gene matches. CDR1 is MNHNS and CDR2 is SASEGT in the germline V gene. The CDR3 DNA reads TGTGCCAGCAGGGGGGACAGGGGTGACTATGGCTACACCTTC. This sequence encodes CASRGDRGDYGYTF.

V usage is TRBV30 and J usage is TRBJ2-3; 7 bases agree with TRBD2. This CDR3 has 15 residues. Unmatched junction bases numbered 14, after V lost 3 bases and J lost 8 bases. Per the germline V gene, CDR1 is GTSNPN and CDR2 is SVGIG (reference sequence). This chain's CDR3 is CAWRAGRADFGTQYF. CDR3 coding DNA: TGTGCCTGGAGGGCGGGGAGGGCGGATTTCGGTACGCAGTATTTT.

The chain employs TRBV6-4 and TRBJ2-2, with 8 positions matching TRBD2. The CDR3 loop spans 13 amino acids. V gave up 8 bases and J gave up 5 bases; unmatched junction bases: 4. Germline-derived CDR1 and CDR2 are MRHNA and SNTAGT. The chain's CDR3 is CASRGGATGELFF. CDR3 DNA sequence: TGTGCCAGCCGGGGGGGCGCAACCGGGGAGCTGTTTTTT.

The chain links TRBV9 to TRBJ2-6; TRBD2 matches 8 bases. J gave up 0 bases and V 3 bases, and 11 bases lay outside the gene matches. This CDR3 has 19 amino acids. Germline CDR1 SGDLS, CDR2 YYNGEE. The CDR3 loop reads CASSDNKAGDRSGANVLTF. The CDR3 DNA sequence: TGTGCCAGCAGCGATAACAAAGCGGGAGACCGCTCTGGGGCCAACGTCCTGACTTTC.